This T cell receptor beta chain is from a study of OX40 agonist ivuxolimab in advanced cancers. This CDR3 has 16 residues. Germline V lookup: CDR1 MDHEN, CDR2 SYDVKM. Trimming stripped 3 bases from V and 0 bases from J, with 15 bases between. As to this clone: Its antigen is undetermined.

Assay used: immunoSEQ multiplex PCR; TCRdb lists only in-frame clones, some missing. The sample includes 15,000 to 20,000 clones, 80% to 90% seen only once; the top ten take 62%. Study-wide points: Partial responders dosed at 0.1-3.0 mg/kg displayed clonal expansion ranking among the lowest.

The specimen comprised CD4+ or CD8+ T cells sorted from blood, sampled in a trial of the OX40 agonist ivuxolimab. This TCR came from an adult with an advanced solid tumor such as melanoma, head and neck, liver or kidney cancer. The chain has TRBV28 and TRBJ2-7; no clear D gene. The CDR3, as DNA: TGTGCCAGCAGTTTGGGGTTGGGCCAGAGCTCCTACGAGCAGTACTTC. It is translated as CASSLGLGQSSYEQYF.